This T cell receptor (beta chain) was identified during a study of blood T cell repertoires in COVID-19. Study details: Sites in the United States, Italy and Spain provided acute and convalescent COVID-19 samples. PBMCs, B-cell-depleted T cells, or T cells provided the cDNA or gDNA that made up the material.

In the original processing: It was from reference gene primer amplification that nucleated cell counts were estimated. Produced via immunoSEQ multiplex PCR; TCRdb's table is partial and in-frame only. The D gene and trimming were derived from the DNA, and the V and J assignments and clone size from that table. The repertoire holds around 140,000 clones, with less than 85% as singletons. This CDR3 comprises 14 residues. The junction had 10 bases not matched to a gene; V was cut back by 6 bases and J by 6 bases. The germline V gene has CDR1 SNHLY and CDR2 FYNNEI. The source is a woman of 80 years or more with acute or convalescent COVID-19. Sequencing input: peripheral blood. The chain has TRBV2 and TRBJ1-1; TRBD1 matches 7 bases. Written as DNA, the CDR3 is TGTGCCAGCAGGGGGACAGTCACCTACTCTGAAGCTTTCTTT. Translated, it gives CASRGTVTYSEAFF.